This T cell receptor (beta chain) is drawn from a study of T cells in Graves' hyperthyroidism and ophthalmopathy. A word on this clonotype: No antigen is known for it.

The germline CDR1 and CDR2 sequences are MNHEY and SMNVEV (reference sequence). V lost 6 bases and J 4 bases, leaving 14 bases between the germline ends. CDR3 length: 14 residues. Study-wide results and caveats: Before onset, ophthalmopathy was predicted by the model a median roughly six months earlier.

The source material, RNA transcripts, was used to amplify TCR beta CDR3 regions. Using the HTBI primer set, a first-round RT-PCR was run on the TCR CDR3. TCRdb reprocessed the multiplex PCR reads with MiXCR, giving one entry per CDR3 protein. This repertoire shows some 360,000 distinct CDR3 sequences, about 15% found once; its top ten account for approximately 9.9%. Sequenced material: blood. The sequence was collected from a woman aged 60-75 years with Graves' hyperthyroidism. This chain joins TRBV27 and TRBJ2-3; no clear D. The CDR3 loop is CASRPLPVADTQYF. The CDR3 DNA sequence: TGTGCCAGCAGACCACTTCCCGTCGCAGATACGCAGTATTTT.